These 20 T cell receptor beta chains were all obtained from the same sample, sequenced in a study of Ad26.COV2.S vaccination and SARS-CoV-2 variants. The repertoire was sequenced with immunoSEQ multiplex PCR; TCRdb's copy has only in-frame clones and lacks some. The data hold some 460,000 clones, with 80% to 90% observed a single time. Treatment meaning: around 19 received Ad26.COV2.S at low or high dose, single or two shots; 5 received placebo; per-sample allocation not given. Vaccine and placebo recipients were sampled on day 63 after the first injection. The sample was peripheral blood, taken in a trial of Ad26.COV2.S vaccine versus placebo. The receptors come from a person between 18 and 59 years old who received the Ad26.COV2.S COVID-19 vaccine or a placebo.

The V and J genes are TRBV18 and TRBJ1-4, with D unresolved. This CDR3 has 13 amino acids. V dropped 4 bases and J dropped 6 bases, with 9 bases sitting between them. The germline V gene encodes CDR1 KGHSH and CDR2 LQKENI. The CDR3 protein is CASSRGPDEKLFF. The DNA for the CDR3 is TGTGCCAGCTCACGTGGCCCTGATGAAAAACTGTTTTTT. Looking up the rest from reference TRBV18 and TRBJ1-4 gives the full variable domain: NAGVMQNPRHLVRRRGQEARLRCSPMKGHSHVYWYRQLPEEGLKFMVYLQKENIIDESGMPKERFSAEFPKEGPSILRIQQVVRGDSAAYFCASSRGPDEKLFFGSGTQLSVL.

For this clone: Other DNA sequences in this specimen translate into the identical CDR3. The chain links TRBV7-9 to TRBJ1-4; 9 bases fit TRBD1. The CDR3 spans 14 residues. In germline, CDR1 is SEHNR, CDR2 FQNEAQ (reference sequence). Unmatched junction bases numbered 4, after V lost 3 bases and J lost 8 bases. CDR3 nucleotide sequence: TGTGCCAGCAGCTTGGGACAGGGAAACGAAAAACTGTTTTTT. Amino acids: CASSLGQGNEKLFF.

A note on this clone: Within the sample, other DNA sequences also encode this same CDR3. The rearrangement links TRBV30 to TRBJ2-6; perhaps TRBD1 as D (5 bases). The V end was cut by 0 bases, the J end by 0 bases, with 9 bases between. CDR1 GTSNPN and CDR2 SVGIG come from the germline V gene (reference sequence). The CDR3 is 16 residues long. This CDR3 reads CAWSVSRVSGANVLTF. In DNA form, the CDR3 reads TGTGCCTGGAGTGTTAGCAGGGTCTCTGGGGCCAACGTCCTGACTTTC.

The J gene is TRBJ2-5, the V gene TRBV3-1 (or the pseudogene TRBV3-2), with 11 bases identical to TRBD2. Losses at the gene ends were 0 bases for V and 5 bases for J; bases not matched to a gene: 5. There are 16 residues in the CDR3. Germline V gene data show CDR1 as LGHDT and CDR2 as YNNKEL (reference sequence). The CDR3: CASSQDLAGGLETQYF. CDR3 DNA: TGTGCCAGCAGCCAAGATCTAGCGGGGGGACTCGAGACCCAGTACTTC.

In this sample, this clone turned up once. The gene calls are TRBV3-1 (or the pseudogene TRBV3-2) and TRBJ2-1; 9 nucleotides agree with TRBD2. V dropped 0 bases and J dropped 8; count of bases not matched to a gene: 11. The CDR3 covers 17 residues. The V gene's germline CDR1 is LGHDT and CDR2 YNNKEL (reference sequence). CDR3 nucleotides: TGTGCCAGCAGCCAAGAGTTAGCGGGGGTGGAAACACATGAGCAGTTCTTC. This encodes CASSQELAGVETHEQFF.

The chain has TRBV7-9 and TRBJ2-7; no clear D gene. The CDR3 is 13 amino acids. V was clipped by 1 base and J by 5 bases, with 9 bases between them. Germline CDR1 SEHNR, CDR2 FQNEAQ (reference sequence). CDR3 sequence (DNA): TGTGCCAGCAGCTTAGAAGACCGTAACGAGCAGTACTTC. Amino acids: CASSLEDRNEQYF. The complete variable domain, with remaining parts taken from reference TRBV7-9 and TRBJ2-7, reads DTGVSQNPRHKITKRGQNVTFRCDPISEHNRLYWYRQTLGQGPEFLTYFQNEAQLEKSRLLSDRFSAERPKGSFSTLEIQRTEQGDSAMYLCASSLEDRNEQYFGPGTRLTVT.

The chain couples TRBV28 to TRBJ2-3; 7 bases fit TRBD1. Germline CDR1 and CDR2: MDHEN and SYDVKM. Trimming at V came to 5 bases and at J to 4 bases, leaving 15 bases not matched to a gene. CDR3 length: 17 amino acids. This CDR3 is CASSHRRTGPGSDTQYF. The CDR3 DNA follows: TGTGCCAGCAGTCACCGCAGGACAGGACCGGGGTCAGATACGCAGTATTTT. The full variable domain, completed using reference TRBV28 and TRBJ2-3, is DVKVTQSSRYLVKRTGEKVFLECVQDMDHENMFWYRQDPGLGLRLIYFSYDVKMKEKGDIPEGYSVSREKKERFSLILESASTNQTSMYLCASSHRRTGPGSDTQYFGPGTRLTVL.

The chain uses TRBV5-4 and TRBJ2-7; 8 nucleotides match TRBD1. V trimming: 4 bases; J trimming: 0 bases; junction bases outside the gene matches: 6. The CDR3 totals 15 residues. CDR1 and CDR2 from the germline V gene are SGHNT and YYREEE (reference sequence). The CDR3 sequence: CASSKGQESSYEQYF. The CDR3 DNA follows: TGTGCCAGCAGCAAGGGACAGGAGAGCTCCTACGAGCAGTACTTC.

This sequence joins TRBV7-9 and TRBJ1-1; possible D gene TRBD1, 5 bases. V was clipped by 3 bases and J by 5 bases, with 10 bases between them. Germline V CDR1 and CDR2: SEHNR, FQNEAQ (reference sequence). CDR3 length: 13 amino acids. In DNA form, the CDR3 reads TGTGCCAGCAGCTTGCAGGGCCCAACTGAAGCTTTCTTT. Encoded protein: CASSLQGPTEAFF.

This rearrangement joins TRBV5-6 to TRBJ2-7; 8 bases line up with TRBD1. The ends lost 7 bases at V and 2 bases at J; junction bases unmatched: 5. CDR1 is SGHDT, CDR2 YYEEEE, per germline. The CDR3 is made up of 13 amino acids. CDR3 sequence (DNA): TGTGCCAGCGGGGCAGGGGGCGCCTACGAGCAGTACTTC. Its protein product is CASGAGGAYEQYF.

This clone was counted once. The rearrangement uses TRBV7-3 and TRBJ1-1, with D possibly being TRBD1 (6 bases). Trimming took off 5 bases at V and 3 bases at J, with 10 bases between the two ends. CDR1 and CDR2 from the germline V gene are SGHTA and FQGTGA. The CDR3 covers 13 residues. The CDR3 loop reads CASSEGHYTEAFF. CDR3 in DNA: TGTGCCAGCAGCGAGGGACACTACACTGAAGCTTTCTTT. Based on the CDR3 plus reference TRBV7-3 and TRBJ1-1, the full variable domain is GAGVSQTPSNKVTEKGKYVELRCDPISGHTALYWYRQSLGQGPEFLIYFQGTGAADDSGLPNDRFFAVRPEGSVSTLKIQRTERGDSAVYLCASSEGHYTEAFFGQGTRLTVV.

J is TRBJ1-5 and V is TRBV27, with D uncertain. From germline, CDR1 is MNHEY and CDR2 SMNVEV (reference sequence). Trimming removed 2 bases at V and 5 bases at J, with 7 bases between. CDR3 length equals 13 residues. The CDR3 loop is CASSLGFYQPQHF. CDR3 DNA sequence: TGTGCCAGCAGTTTAGGCTTCTATCAGCCCCAGCATTTT.

V gene TRBV28 combines with J gene TRBJ2-3; a possible D gene is TRBD1 (6 bases). The V end lost 7 bases, the J end lost 2 bases, and 16 bases lay between the germline ends. The CDR3 length is 15 residues. Germline V gene data show CDR1 as MDHEN and CDR2 as SYDVKM. The CDR3 reads CASTSDGQSTDTQYF. In DNA, the CDR3 is TGTGCCAGCACCTCCGATGGACAGTCCACAGATACGCAGTATTTT.

The J gene is TRBJ1-1, the V gene TRBV28; D is perhaps TRBD1 (5 bases). The CDR3 extends over 16 amino acids. The V end was cut by 3 bases, the J end by 0 bases, with 14 bases between. Germline V CDR1 and CDR2: MDHEN, SYDVKM. The chain's CDR3 is CASSFSGLSLNTEAFF. For the CDR3, the DNA is TGTGCCAGCAGTTTTTCAGGGCTGAGCTTGAACACTGAAGCTTTCTTT. The full variable domain, in which reference TRBV28 and TRBJ1-1 provide the parts outside the CDR3, is DVKVTQSSRYLVKRTGEKVFLECVQDMDHENMFWYRQDPGLGLRLIYFSYDVKMKEKGDIPEGYSVSREKKERFSLILESASTNQTSMYLCASSFSGLSLNTEAFFGQGTRLTVV.

This chain links TRBV12-3 or TRBV12-4 with TRBJ2-7; TRBD2 matches 10 bases. After removal of 7 bases from V and 2 bases from J, the junction contained 2 bases not matched to a gene. This CDR3 comprises 13 residues. The CDR3 region is CASKREGTYEQYF. CDR3 coding DNA: TGTGCCAGCAAGCGGGAGGGCACCTACGAGCAGTACTTC.

This chain's CDR3 is CAWSVGLAGVGTQYF. The CDR3 coding sequence is TGTGCCTGGAGTGTAGGGCTAGCGGGAGTGGGTACGCAGTATTTT. The chain links TRBV30 to TRBJ2-3; 10 nucleotides match TRBD2. Germline V gene sequence: CDR1 GTSNPN, CDR2 SVGIG (reference sequence). J lost 8 bases, V lost 0 bases, and 8 bases had no gene match. CDR3 length: 15 amino acids.

In its sample, this clone was seen a few times. The chain uses TRBV3-1 (or the pseudogene TRBV3-2) and TRBJ1-6; possible D gene TRBD1, 6 bases. The CDR3 has 12 amino acids. Deletions cut 6 bases from V and 10 bases from J, with 10 bases between. From germline, CDR1 is LGHDT and CDR2 YNNKEL (reference sequence). The CDR3 nucleotides read TGTGCCAGCAGACAGGGAGAATCACCCCTCCACTTT. Protein: CASRQGESPLHF.

In regard to this clone: The sample holds other DNA sequences that translate to the same CDR3. The V gene is TRBV18, the J gene TRBJ1-1; D may be TRBD1 (5 bases). Germline V CDR1 and CDR2: KGHSH, LQKENI. This CDR3 is built from 13 residues. The V and J ends lost 3 bases and 1 base respectively, with 6 bases between them. CDR3 nucleotide sequence: TGTGCCAGCTCACCGGGGCAGAACACTGAAGCTTTCTTT. Its protein product is CASSPGQNTEAFF.

The chain employs TRBV12-3 or TRBV12-4 and TRBJ2-7; D is possibly TRBD2 (6 bases). The CDR3 runs to 12 residues. V dropped 7 bases and J dropped 3 bases, with 10 bases sitting between them. CDR3 protein: CASTPGGYEQYF. Written as DNA, the CDR3 is TGTGCCAGCACCCCCGGGGGCTACGAGCAGTACTTC.

The chain combines TRBV11-3 with TRBJ1-1; D uncertain. CDR3 length: 13 amino acids. Trimming took 2 bases from V and 1 from J, leaving 5 bases between them. CDR1 is SGHNT, CDR2 YENEEA, per germline. This CDR3 reads CASSLRQNTEAFF. As DNA, the CDR3 is TGTGCCAGCAGCTTAAGACAGAACACTGAAGCTTTCTTT. The full variable domain, in which reference TRBV11-3 and TRBJ1-1 provide the parts outside the CDR3, is EAGVVQSPRYKIIEKKQPVAFWCNPISGHNTLYWYLQNLGQGPELLIRYENEEAVDDSQLPKDRFSAERLKGVDSTLKIQPAELGDSAVYLCASSLRQNTEAFFGQGTRLTVV.